The rows below give T cell receptor beta chains drawn from one sample of a study of shared clonotypes between healthy human individuals. Here immunoSEQ multiplex PCR was the method, and the copy in TCRdb shows in-frame clones only, minus some. Counted here are some 2 million clones, less than 95% occurring once; the ten biggest clones make up 1% to 1.5%. Specimen: naive CD8+ T cells sorted from blood. These TCRs come from a man aged 18 to 29 in good health. CDR3s include the opening cysteine and the closing phenylalanine or tryptophan. Fields, in order: CDR3 DNA, CDR3 protein, V gene, J gene, clone size, D gene. A D gene is named only where the DNA matches it firmly. A row's size may be missing; if present it is once, few, many or a size class.

TGTGCCAGCACCTGGGAGGGAGCGATGAACACTGAAGCTTTCTTT	CASTWEGAMNTEAFF	TRBV7-9	TRBJ1-1	NA	NA
TGTGCCAGCAGTTTCCGAAACGTCGGGACAGGGAGGTTAGTGGGTAATTCACCCCTCCACTTT	CASSFRNVGTGRLVGNSPLHF	TRBV28	TRBJ1-6	NA	TRBD1
TGTGCCTGGAGGGGGATTTTCCTGTCCGCTGAAGCTTTCTTT	CAWRGIFLSAEAFF	TRBV30	TRBJ1-1	NA	NA
TGTGCCATCAGTGCAGTCCCCAGAGGGGCAGGGGCGAACTATGGCTACACCTTC	CAISAVPRGAGANYGYTF	TRBV10-3	TRBJ1-2	once	NA
TGTGCCAGCAGCGTGGACGGTAGCACAGATACGCAGTATTTT	CASSVDGSTDTQYF	TRBV9	TRBJ2-3	NA	NA
TGTGCCAGCAGCTTCTACGGGTCCCCCTACGAGCAGTACTTC	CASSFYGSPYEQYF	TRBV13	TRBJ2-7	NA	NA
TGCGCCAGCAGCTACGCGCAGGGGGCGAGGTACGCCTACGAGCAGTACTTC	CASSYAQGARYAYEQYF	TRBV5-1	TRBJ2-7	NA	TRBD1
TGTGCCAGCAGTTTGAAGTACTCCTACGAGCAGTACTTC	CASSLKYSYEQYF	TRBV27	TRBJ2-7	NA	NA
TGTGCCAGCAGTCCGAGGACAGGGGGCGAAGATAACATTCAGTACTTC	CASSPRTGGEDNIQYF	TRBV27	TRBJ2-4	once	TRBD1
TGTGCCAGCAGATTCGGCGGAACTTTAATGGGCTACACCTTC	CASRFGGTLMGYTF	TRBV27	TRBJ1-2	NA	NA
TGTGCCAGCAGCTTTACCCTAGCGGGAGTGGGGGATGAGCAGTTCTTC	CASSFTLAGVGDEQFF	TRBV7-9	TRBJ2-1	NA	TRBD2
TGCGCCAGCGCGGAGGACAGGGCCGGTGGTGGTGGCTACACCTTC	CASAEDRAGGGGYTF	TRBV5-1	TRBJ1-2	NA	TRBD1
TGCGCCAGCAGCCGCATATACCTGGGGCAGGGGGCGACCGGGGAGCTGTTTTTT	CASSRIYLGQGATGELFF	TRBV4-1	TRBJ2-2	NA	TRBD1
TGTGCCAGCAGCCAAGATCTGGAGACAGGGTGGACTAATGAGCAGTTCTTC	CASSQDLETGWTNEQFF	TRBV4-2	TRBJ2-1	NA	TRBD1
TGTGCCAGCAGACTTTACAATGAGCAGTTCTTC	CASRLYNEQFF	TRBV2	TRBJ2-1	NA	NA
TGCGCCAGCAGCTTTGCTACAGGGGACGGCACCTACGAGCAGTACTTC	CASSFATGDGTYEQYF	TRBV4-1	TRBJ2-7	NA	TRBD1
TGTGCCAGCAGCTTAAGGACAGGGGGTAATCAGCCCCAGCATTTT	CASSLRTGGNQPQHF	TRBV7-8	TRBJ1-5	NA	TRBD1
TGCAGCGTTGGGTCTCTGGGCTCTGGAAACACCATATATTTT	CSVGSLGSGNTIYF	TRBV29-1	TRBJ1-3	NA	NA
TGTGCCAGCAGTTTCCAAGGACAGGGCTACGAGCAGTACTTC	CASSFQGQGYEQYF	TRBV28	TRBJ2-7	once	TRBD1
TGTGCCAGCAGTTCTCGACCAGTCTTCTATGGCTACACCTTC	CASSSRPVFYGYTF	TRBV6-5	TRBJ1-2	NA	NA
TGTGCCAGCAACACGGGGAGAGAGACCCAGTACTTC	CASNTGRETQYF	TRBV7-2	TRBJ2-5	NA	NA
TGTGCCAGCAGCTTCCCCTCAGGGACCGGGGAGCTGTTTTTT	CASSFPSGTGELFF	TRBV5-6	TRBJ2-2	NA	NA
TGTGCCAGCAGCTCCCCCCCCCGGGGCAGCGTCTACGAGCAGTACTTC	CASSSPPRGSVYEQYF	TRBV11-2	TRBJ2-7	NA	NA
TGTGCCAGCAGTCGGGGGGCTACTGAGCAGTACTTC	CASSRGATEQYF	TRBV27	TRBJ2-7	NA	NA
TGCAGCGTTGGGCTGGGGGCGGTCGGGAATGAGCAGTTCTTC	CSVGLGAVGNEQFF	TRBV29-1	TRBJ2-1	NA	NA
TGTGCCAGCAGCTTTGGGGCTGGGGAGCTGTTTTTT	CASSFGAGELFF	TRBV13	TRBJ2-2	NA	NA
TGTGCCTGGGGACAGGGCCCGGTAGGTAGGGAGGCTTTCTTT	CAWGQGPVGREAFF	TRBV30	TRBJ1-1	NA	TRBD1
TGCGCCAGCAGGAATGTCGACAGAGGAACCGGGGAGCTGTTTTTT	CASRNVDRGTGELFF	TRBV5-1	TRBJ2-2	NA	NA
TGTGCCAGCTCCAGGTGGTCTGGGGAGACCCAGTACTTC	CASSRWSGETQYF	TRBV11-2	TRBJ2-5	NA	NA
TGTGCCAGCAGCTCGTACCAGGGTCCGGATCCCTCCTACGAGCAGTACTTC	CASSSYQGPDPSYEQYF	TRBV5-6	TRBJ2-7	NA	NA
TGTGCCTGGGGAGAACACTCTAATACAGATACGCAGTATTTT	CAWGEHSNTDTQYF	TRBV30	TRBJ2-3	NA	NA
TGTGCCAGCAGTTTACGGGGGACGCCAAAAAACATTCAGTACTTC	CASSLRGTPKNIQYF	TRBV28	TRBJ2-4	NA	NA
TGTGCCAGCAGCTTGGAGGTGGGGGGCTACACCTTC	CASSLEVGGYTF	TRBV5-6	TRBJ1-2	NA	NA
TGTGCCAGCAGCTCCCACCCCGCGGCGGGTCAGGATACGCAGTATTTT	CASSSHPAAGQDTQYF	TRBV7-9	TRBJ2-3	NA	NA
TGTGCCAGCAGCTTAGGGCCGGACAGGGGATATAATTCACCCCTCCACTTT	CASSLGPDRGYNSPLHF	TRBV11-3	TRBJ1-6	once	TRBD1